This T cell receptor beta chain was documented in a study of T cells after yellow fever vaccination. This clonotype was observed many times. TCRdb redid the calling of the 5' RACE reads with MiXCR, one entry per CDR3 protein. Found here are some 400,000 distinct CDR3 sequences, roughly 6.1% of them singletons; the top ten hold approximately 15%. The CDR3 length is 15 residues. Germline V gives CDR1 LGHDT, CDR2 YNNKEL (reference sequence). Trimming cost V 8 bases and J 7 bases; bases outside gene matches: 14. This TCR was sampled from a man aged 25 to 40 who received the YFV17D yellow fever vaccine. Sample: PBMCs, taken 5 days after the yellow fever booster vaccination. The chain is built from TRBV3-1 and TRBJ2-4, with 7 bases fitting TRBD1. The CDR3 nucleotides are TGTGCCAGCGGGACCTCCGGAACCAGGGGGAACATTCAGTACTTC. This encodes CASGTSGTRGNIQYF.